The 10 T cell receptor beta chains in this list originate from one sample, sequenced in a study of T cells in Graves' hyperthyroidism and ophthalmopathy. Researchers took RNA transcripts and amplified the TCR beta CDR3 regions from them. HTBI primers were employed in a first-round RT-PCR of the TCR CDR3. TCRdb recomputed calls from the multiplex PCR reads with MiXCR, one row per CDR3 protein. The sample lists some 800,000 distinct CDR3 sequences, 38% occurring once. Material: blood. The receptor source for this set is a young man with Graves' hyperthyroidism.

This clonotype was recorded a few times. The genes are TRBV9 and TRBJ1-2; D is uncertain. The CDR3 totals 13 residues. Trimming removed 4 bases from V and 6 bases from J, with 13 bases in between. Germline V gene data show CDR1 as SGDLS and CDR2 as YYNGEE. The CDR3 here is CASSLPGENGYTF. DNA for the CDR3: TGTGCCAGCAGCCTCCCAGGAGAGAATGGCTACACCTTC. The whole variable domain, remainder taken from reference TRBV9 and TRBJ1-2, is DSGVTQTPKHLITATGQRVTLRCSPRSGDLSVYWYQQSLDQGLQFLIQYYNGEERAKGNILERFSAQQFPDLHSELNLSSLELGDSALYFCASSLPGENGYTFGSGTRLTVV.

V and J are TRBV9 and TRBJ2-2; TRBD2 agrees at 9 bases. CDR3 length equals 17 residues. The V gene end was trimmed by 0 bases and the J gene end by 4 bases; junction bases not matched to a gene: 7. Germline V gene sequence: CDR1 SGDLS, CDR2 YYNGEE. This CDR3 reads CASSVGGLARTTGELFF. The CDR3 DNA sequence: TGTGCCAGCAGCGTAGGAGGACTAGCGAGGACCACCGGGGAGCTGTTTTTT.

In regard to this clonotype: A junction boundary mismatches the germline segment, possibly from a read error. The chain recombines TRBV2 with TRBJ2-5; TRBD1 agrees at 7 bases. This CDR3 spans 14 amino acids. CDR1 SNHLY and CDR2 FYNNEI come from the germline V gene. CDR3 DNA sequence: TGTGCCAGCAACAGAGGGGACCAGGGGGAGACCCGGTACTTC. Translation: CASNRGDQGETRYF.

The chain recombines TRBV4-1 with TRBJ2-5; either TRBD1 or TRBD2 may supply D (5 bases each). The CDR3 spans 15 residues. Germline lookup yields CDR1 MGHRA and CDR2 YSYEKL. The V end was cut by 3 bases, the J end by 5 bases, with 16 bases between. DNA for the CDR3: TGCGCCAGCAGCCAGGGGACCCAAGTTGACGAGACCCAGTACTTC. Protein product: CASSQGTQVDETQYF.

As concerns this clonotype: This may come from a read error, since a much larger clone is one base off. V usage is TRBV2 and J usage is TRBJ1-2; D not certain. V shed 7 bases and J shed 4 bases, with 10 bases lying between them. Per germline, CDR1 SNHLY and CDR2 FYNNEI. The CDR3 totals 12 residues. CDR3 in DNA: TGTGCCAGCAAGGGCTCTCCCTATGGCTACACCTTC. This translates into CASKGSPYGYTF.

This clonotype was seen a handful of times. The chain links TRBV19 to TRBJ1-1, with a weak D call TRBD1 (6 bases). The CDR3 loop spans 15 amino acids. Trimming left V 5 bases short and J 1 base short, with 14 bases between. CDR1 and CDR2 from the germline V gene are LNHDA and SQIVND (reference sequence). CDR3 region: CASSSLTGTNTEAFF. The CDR3 DNA sequence: TGTGCCAGTAGTTCCCTGACAGGTACGAACACTGAAGCTTTCTTT. Together with reference TRBV19 and TRBJ1-1, the CDR3 gives the full variable domain: DGGITQSPKYLFRKEGQNVTLSCEQNLNHDAMYWYRQDPGQGLRLIYYSQIVNDFQKGDIAEGYSVSREKKESFPLTVTSAQKNPTAFYLCASSSLTGTNTEAFFGQGTRLTVV.

V is TRBV20-1 and J is TRBJ2-7; TRBD1 is a possible D gene (6 bases). Trimming stripped 6 bases from V and 3 bases from J, with 15 bases between. CDR3 length: 13 amino acids. The germline CDR1 and CDR2 sequences are DFQATT and SNEGSKA (reference sequence). The CDR3 sequence: CSATQGHRYEQYF. The CDR3, as DNA: TGCAGTGCCACCCAGGGACACCGCTACGAGCAGTACTTC.

V is TRBV20-1 and J is TRBJ2-5; possible D gene TRBD2, 6 bases. There are 13 residues in the CDR3. The V end lost 5 bases, the J end lost 5 bases, and 15 bases lay between the germline ends. From germline, CDR1 is DFQATT and CDR2 SNEGSKA (reference sequence). CDR3 in amino acids: CSAPGPGGETQYF. Written as DNA, the CDR3 is TGCAGTGCTCCGGGACCTGGAGGGGAGACCCAGTACTTC.

This clonotype came up many times. J is TRBJ1-1 and V is TRBV20-1; D unresolved. The germline V gene has CDR1 DFQATT and CDR2 SNEGSKA (reference sequence). The CDR3 sequence is 11 residues long. Trimming pared 2 bases from V and 2 bases from J, leaving 3 bases between. The CDR3 is CSARHNTEAFF. DNA of the CDR3: TGCAGTGCTAGACACAACACTGAAGCTTTCTTT.

This clonotype has at least ten counts. V usage is TRBV19 and J usage is TRBJ1-2; D uncertain. The ends were cut back, 3 bases at V and 4 bases at J, with 18 bases in the middle. CDR1 and CDR2 (germline): LNHDA, SQIVND (reference sequence). This CDR3 comprises 16 residues. The CDR3 DNA sequence: TGTGCCAGTAGTATTGGGATTCCGGGGTTGAGCTATGGCTACACCTTC. The encoded protein is CASSIGIPGLSYGYTF.